The rows below give T cell receptor beta chains drawn from one sample of a study of cytomegalovirus exposure and HLA in healthy donors. Assay: immunoSEQ multiplex PCR; the TCRdb copy retains only in-frame clones and omits some. In the table there are about 110,000 clones, 65% to 80% of which are singletons. Source material: PBMCs. Receptors were obtained from a woman between 45 and 60 years old in good health and CMV-seropositive. Both conserved end residues are trimmed from each CDR3. The order of the fields is CDR3 length, clone size, J gene, V gene, CDR3 protein. Clone size, where shown, is once, few, many, or a class for clones that have expanded.

13 | few | TRBJ2-7 | TRBV7-3 | ASSQGGGTSYEQY
13 | NA | TRBJ1-2 | TRBV5-6 | ASSPPEGAVYGYT
14 | NA | TRBJ2-5 | TRBV18 | ASSQVLQGAGETQY
14 | NA | TRBJ1-2 | TRBV7-9 | ASSSYSGTTNYGYT
10 | few | TRBJ1-2 | TRBV28 | ASSWEGYGYT
11 | few | TRBJ2-7 | TRBV7-9 | ASSEGTTHNQY
11 | NA | TRBJ1-2 | TRBV9 | ASSVDRDYGYT
11 | NA | TRBJ1-5 | TRBV9 | ASSANSDQPQH
14 | NA | TRBJ2-1 | TRBV27 | ASSPLPGQGSNEQF
12 | NA | TRBJ1-5 | TRBV7-9 | ASSSDGSHQPQH
13 | NA | TRBJ2-7 | TRBV14 | ASSVYRGPAYEQY
13 | NA | TRBJ1-2 | TRBV7-2 | ASSREGGYNYGYT
11 | many | TRBJ2-7 | TRBV28 | ASSWGTGNEQY
13 | NA | TRBJ1-6 | TRBV5-6 | ASSFNRDRNSPLH
10 | NA | TRBJ1-2 | TRBV5-1 | ASSPRDSGYT
16 | NA | TRBJ2-1 | TRBV9 | ASSVGGGRVGSYNEQF
13 | few | TRBJ2-3 | TRBV28 | ASSFGFPFTDTQY
13 | many | TRBJ2-2 | TRBV5-4 | ASSAYRGGTGELF
14 | NA | NA | TRBV5-1 | ASSLTLAGGSYEQY
10 | NA | TRBJ1-2 | TRBV28 | ASLQGIYGYT
12 | NA | TRBJ2-7 | TRBV29-1 | SVRIGTLYYEQY
12 | NA | TRBJ1-2 | TRBV6-5 | ASSSLDKLLGYT
13 | few | TRBJ1-1 | TRBV2 | ASRARDRGSTEAF
13 | NA | TRBJ1-2 | TRBV6-5 | ASSYSMDREGGYT
13 | NA | TRBJ1-1 | TRBV2 | ASSGDRASLVKAF
12 | NA | TRBJ2-3 | TRBV6-1 | ASSEAHRTDTQY
14 | NA | TRBJ1-1 | TRBV5-5 | ASSFILGALHTEAF
14 | few | TRBJ2-6 | TRBV7-2 | ASSPAGGSGANVLT
12 | NA | TRBJ1-1 | TRBV30 | AWSGDRGLAEAF
15 | NA | TRBJ2-3 | TRBV7-9 | ASSLGAGPSGTDTQY
13 | once | TRBJ2-7 | TRBV6-5 | ASSYSSQGAYEQY
14 | once | TRBJ2-3 | TRBV5-1 | ASSLRTSGGTDTQY
11 | NA | TRBJ1-1 | TRBV6-5 | ASSLQGAGEAF
14 | NA | TRBJ2-7 | TRBV28 | ASSLALGQSSYEQY
11 | NA | TRBJ1-2 | TRBV6-5 | ASSYRQGGGYT
13 | once | TRBJ2-3 | TRBV6-1 | ASSKTRTGADTQY
14 | NA | TRBJ1-1 | TRBV5-1 | ASSLGFRGMNTEAF
12 | NA | TRBJ1-2 | TRBV2 | ASSEEVGGGGYT
18 | few | TRBJ1-2 | TRBV4-1 | ASSPHWSREIGRPNYGYT
14 | few | TRBJ2-3 | TRBV12-5 | ASGMRGGGSTDTQY
14 | NA | TRBJ1-2 | TRBV28 | ASSSATEQYNYGYT
11 | NA | TRBJ1-2 | TRBV7-2 | ASSFSTNYGYT
11 | NA | TRBJ1-1 | TRBV4-2 | ASSQTANTEAF
16 | NA | TRBJ2-3 | TRBV10-2 | ASGGGGGQVVRGDTQY
12 | NA | TRBJ2-7 | TRBV7-2 | ASSPIGAEYEQY
14 | NA | TRBJ2-3 | TRBV9 | ASSVEGGGASDTQY
15 | NA | TRBJ1-5 | TRBV15 | ATSREPGGRLFQPQH
13 | few | TRBJ1-5 | TRBV6-6 | ASSLGRDSNQPQH
14 | NA | TRBJ1-6 | TRBV18 | ASSPTGGQGNSPLH
13 | NA | TRBJ2-5 | TRBV7-2 | ASTGWRGVVETQY
14 | NA | NA | TRBV4-2 | ASSQDGGNPTYEQY